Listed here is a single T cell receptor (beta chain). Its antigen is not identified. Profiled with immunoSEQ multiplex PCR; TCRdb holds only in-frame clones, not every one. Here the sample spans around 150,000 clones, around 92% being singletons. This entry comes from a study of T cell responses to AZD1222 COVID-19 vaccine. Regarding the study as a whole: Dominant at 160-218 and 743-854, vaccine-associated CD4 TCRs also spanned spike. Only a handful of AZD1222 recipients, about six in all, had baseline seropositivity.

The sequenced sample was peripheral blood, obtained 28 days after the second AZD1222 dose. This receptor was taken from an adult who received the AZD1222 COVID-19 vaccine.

The CDR3 loop is CASGDRRQGATRNTEAFF. In nucleotides, the CDR3 is TGTGCTAGTGGCGACCGGAGACAGGGGGCGACCAGAAACACTGAAGCTTTCTTT. V and J are TRBV12-5 and TRBJ1-1; the match to TRBD1 covers 10 bases. CDR3 length: 18 residues. Trimming at V came to 6 bases and at J to 2 bases, leaving 15 bases not matched to a gene. Germline lookup yields CDR1 LGHNT and CDR2 FRNRAP.